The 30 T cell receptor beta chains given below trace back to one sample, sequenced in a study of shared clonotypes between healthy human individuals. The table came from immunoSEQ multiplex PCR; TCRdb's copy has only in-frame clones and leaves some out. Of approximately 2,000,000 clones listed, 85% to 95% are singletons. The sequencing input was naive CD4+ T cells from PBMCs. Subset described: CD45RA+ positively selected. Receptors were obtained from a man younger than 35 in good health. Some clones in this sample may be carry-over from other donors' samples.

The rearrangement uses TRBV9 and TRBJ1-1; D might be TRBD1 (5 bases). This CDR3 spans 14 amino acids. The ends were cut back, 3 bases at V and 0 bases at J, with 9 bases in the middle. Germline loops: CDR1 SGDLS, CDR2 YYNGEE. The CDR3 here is CASSGPGLNTEAFF. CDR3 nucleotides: TGTGCCAGCAGCGGACCAGGGTTGAACACTGAAGCTTTCTTT.

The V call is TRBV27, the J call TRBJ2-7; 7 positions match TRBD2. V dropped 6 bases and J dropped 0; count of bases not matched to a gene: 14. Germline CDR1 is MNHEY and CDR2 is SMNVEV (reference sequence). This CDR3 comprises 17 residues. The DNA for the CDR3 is TGTGCCAGCAGCTTTAGACTAGCCGATACAAGCTCCTACGAGCAGTACTTC. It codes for CASSFRLADTSSYEQYF.

CDR3 loop: CASSWARGETQYF. The CDR3 DNA sequence: TGTGCCAGCAGCTGGGCCCGGGGAGAGACCCAGTACTTC. The chain couples TRBV11-1 to TRBJ2-5; maybe TRBD2 (5 bases). Trimming cost V 4 bases and J 4 bases, with 10 bases left between them. CDR1 SGHAT and CDR2 FQDESV come from the germline V gene (reference sequence). The CDR3 consists of 13 residues.

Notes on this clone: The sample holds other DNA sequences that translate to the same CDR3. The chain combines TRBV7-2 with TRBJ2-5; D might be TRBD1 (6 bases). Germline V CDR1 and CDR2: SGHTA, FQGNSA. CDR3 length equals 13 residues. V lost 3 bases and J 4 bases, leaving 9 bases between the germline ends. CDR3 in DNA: TGTGCCAGCAGCTTGTGGGGGCGAGAGACCCAGTACTTC. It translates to CASSLWGRETQYF.

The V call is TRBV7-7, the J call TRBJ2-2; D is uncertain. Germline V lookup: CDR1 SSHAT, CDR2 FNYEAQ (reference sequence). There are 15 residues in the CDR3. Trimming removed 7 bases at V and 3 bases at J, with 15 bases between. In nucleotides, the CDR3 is TGTGCCAGCACCCCTAGTCTTTGGGACACCGGGGAGCTGTTTTTT. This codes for CASTPSLWDTGELFF.

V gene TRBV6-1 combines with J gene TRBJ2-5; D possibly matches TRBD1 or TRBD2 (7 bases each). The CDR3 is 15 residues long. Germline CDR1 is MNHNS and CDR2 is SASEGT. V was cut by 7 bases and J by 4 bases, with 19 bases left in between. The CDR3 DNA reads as TGTGCCAGCAACTTGGACAGGCGGGAGAGAGAGACCCAGTACTTC. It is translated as CASNLDRRERETQYF.

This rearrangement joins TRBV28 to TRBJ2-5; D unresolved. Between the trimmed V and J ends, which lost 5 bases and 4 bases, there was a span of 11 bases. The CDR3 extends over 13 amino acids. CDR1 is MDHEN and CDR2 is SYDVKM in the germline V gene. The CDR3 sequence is CASSPRPIETQYF. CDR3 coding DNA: TGTGCCAGCAGTCCGAGGCCGATAGAGACCCAGTACTTC.

CDR3 amino acids: CASSTNRGPGDEQYF. CDR3 nucleotide sequence: TGTGCCAGTAGTACAAACAGGGGTCCCGGGGACGAGCAGTACTTC. The V gene is TRBV19, the J gene TRBJ2-7; 7 bases fit TRBD1. There are 15 residues in the CDR3. Germline values: CDR1 LNHDA, CDR2 SQIVND (reference sequence). The V gene end was trimmed by 4 bases and the J gene end by 5 bases; junction bases not matched to a gene: 11.

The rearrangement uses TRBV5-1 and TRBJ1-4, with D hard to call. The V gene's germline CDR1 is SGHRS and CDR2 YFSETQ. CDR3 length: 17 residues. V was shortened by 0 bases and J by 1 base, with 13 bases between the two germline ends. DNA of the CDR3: TGCGCCAGCAGCTTGGTGGGAGGGCAAGGAACTAATGAAAAACTGTTTTTT. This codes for CASSLVGGQGTNEKLFF.

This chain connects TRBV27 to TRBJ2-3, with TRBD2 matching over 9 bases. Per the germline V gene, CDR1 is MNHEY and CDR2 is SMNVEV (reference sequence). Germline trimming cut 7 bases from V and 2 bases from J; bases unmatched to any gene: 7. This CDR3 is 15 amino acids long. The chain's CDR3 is CASILAGEATDTQYF. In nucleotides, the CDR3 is TGTGCCAGCATATTAGCGGGAGAAGCCACAGATACGCAGTATTTT.

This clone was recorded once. CDR3 DNA sequence: TGCGCCAGCAGCCCCCGGGTAGCGGGAACCACAGATACGCAGTATTTT. The encoded protein is CASSPRVAGTTDTQYF. This chain links TRBV5-1 with TRBJ2-3, with 8 bases identical to TRBD2. The germline V gene has CDR1 SGHRS and CDR2 YFSETQ. Trimming cost V 4 bases and J 2 bases; bases outside gene matches: 9. The CDR3 length is 16 residues.

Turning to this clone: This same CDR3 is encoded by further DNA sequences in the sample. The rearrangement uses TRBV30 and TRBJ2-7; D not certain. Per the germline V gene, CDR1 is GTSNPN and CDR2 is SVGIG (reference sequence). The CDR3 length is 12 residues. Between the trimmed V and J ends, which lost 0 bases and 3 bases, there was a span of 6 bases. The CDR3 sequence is CAWSVRGYEQYF. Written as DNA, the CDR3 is TGTGCCTGGAGTGTCCGAGGCTACGAGCAGTACTTC.

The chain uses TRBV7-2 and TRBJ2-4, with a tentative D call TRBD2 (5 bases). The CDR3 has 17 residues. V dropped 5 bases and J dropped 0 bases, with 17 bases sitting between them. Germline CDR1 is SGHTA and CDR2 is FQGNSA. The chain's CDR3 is CASSLRRPKEAKNIQYF. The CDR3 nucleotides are TGTGCCAGCAGCCTAAGGAGGCCGAAGGAAGCCAAAAACATTCAGTACTTC.

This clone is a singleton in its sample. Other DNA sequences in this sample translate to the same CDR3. CDR3 in amino acids: CASSYGGTGANVLTF. The CDR3 DNA follows: TGTGCCAGCAGTTACGGGGGTACAGGGGCCAACGTCCTGACTTTC. This chain uses TRBV6-5 with TRBJ2-6; either TRBD1 or TRBD2 may fit D (5 bases each). This CDR3 contains 15 residues. Trimming left V 2 bases short and J 4 bases short, with 9 bases between. Germline V gene data show CDR1 as MNHEY and CDR2 as SVGAGI.

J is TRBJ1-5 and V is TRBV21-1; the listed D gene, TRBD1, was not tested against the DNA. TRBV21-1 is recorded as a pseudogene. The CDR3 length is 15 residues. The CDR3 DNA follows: TGTGCCAGCAGCAAACCTCAGGGGCAGGACAAGCCCCAGCATTTT. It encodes CASSKPQGQDKPQHF.

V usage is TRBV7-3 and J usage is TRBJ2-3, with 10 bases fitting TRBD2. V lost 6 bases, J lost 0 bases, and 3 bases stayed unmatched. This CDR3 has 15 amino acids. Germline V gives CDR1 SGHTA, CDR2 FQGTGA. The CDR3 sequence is CASRRTSGSTDTQYF. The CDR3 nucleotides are TGTGCCAGCAGACGGACTAGCGGCAGCACAGATACGCAGTATTTT.

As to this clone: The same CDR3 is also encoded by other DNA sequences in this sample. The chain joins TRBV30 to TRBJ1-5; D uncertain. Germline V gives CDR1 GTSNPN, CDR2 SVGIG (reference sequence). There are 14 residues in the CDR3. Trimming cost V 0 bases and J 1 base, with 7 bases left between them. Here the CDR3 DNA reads TGTGCCTGGAGTGTTGGTGGGAGCAATCAGCCCCAGCATTTT. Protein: CAWSVGGSNQPQHF.

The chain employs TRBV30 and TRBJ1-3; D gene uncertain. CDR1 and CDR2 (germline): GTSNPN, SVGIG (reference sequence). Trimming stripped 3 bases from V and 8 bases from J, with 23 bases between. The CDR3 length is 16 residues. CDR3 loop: CAWRDGRWPLMDTIYF. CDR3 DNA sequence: TGTGCCTGGAGGGACGGACGGTGGCCTTTGATGGACACCATATATTTT. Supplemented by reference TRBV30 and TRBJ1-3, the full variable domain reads SQTIHQWPATLVQPVGSPLSLECTVEGTSNPNLYWYRQAAGRGLQLLFYSVGIGQISSEVPQNLSASRPQDRQFILSSKKLLLSDSGFYLCAWRDGRWPLMDTIYFGEGSWLTVV.

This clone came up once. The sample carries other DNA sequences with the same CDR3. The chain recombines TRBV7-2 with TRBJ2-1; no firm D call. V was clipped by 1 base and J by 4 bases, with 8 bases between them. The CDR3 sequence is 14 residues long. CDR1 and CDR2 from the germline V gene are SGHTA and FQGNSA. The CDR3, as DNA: TGTGCCAGCAGCTTAGATTCCGGTTACAATGAGCAGTTCTTC. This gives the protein CASSLDSGYNEQFF.

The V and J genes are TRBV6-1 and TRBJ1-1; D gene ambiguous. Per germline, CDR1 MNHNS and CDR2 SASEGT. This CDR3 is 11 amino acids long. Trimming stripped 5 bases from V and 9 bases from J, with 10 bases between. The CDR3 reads CASSYAGKAFF. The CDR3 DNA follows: TGTGCCAGCAGTTACGCTGGGAAAGCTTTCTTT.

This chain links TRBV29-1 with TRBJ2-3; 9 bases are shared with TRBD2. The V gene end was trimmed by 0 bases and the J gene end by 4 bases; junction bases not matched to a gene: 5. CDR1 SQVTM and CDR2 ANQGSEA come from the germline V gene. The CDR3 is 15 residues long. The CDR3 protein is CSVEDGGRAADTQYF. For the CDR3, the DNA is TGCAGCGTTGAAGATGGCGGGAGGGCCGCAGATACGCAGTATTTT.

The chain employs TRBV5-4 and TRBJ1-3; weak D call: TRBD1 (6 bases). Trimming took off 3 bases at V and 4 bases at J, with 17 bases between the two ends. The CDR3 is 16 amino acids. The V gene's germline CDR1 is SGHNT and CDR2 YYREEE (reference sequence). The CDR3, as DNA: TGTGCCAGCAGCTCCACCTCAGGGGCCGGGGGAAACACCATATATTTT. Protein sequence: CASSSTSGAGGNTIYF. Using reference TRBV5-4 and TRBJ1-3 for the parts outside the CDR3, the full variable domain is ETGVTQSPTHLIKTRGQQVTLRCSSQSGHNTVSWYQQALGQGPQFIFQYYREEENGRGNFPPRFSGLQFPNYSSELNVNALELDDSALYLCASSSTSGAGGNTIYFGEGSWLTVV.

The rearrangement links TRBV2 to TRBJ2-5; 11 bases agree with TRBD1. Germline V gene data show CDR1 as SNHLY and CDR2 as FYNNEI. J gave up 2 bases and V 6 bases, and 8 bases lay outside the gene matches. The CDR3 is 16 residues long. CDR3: CASRGQGAFWQETQYF. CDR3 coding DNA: TGTGCCAGCAGAGGACAGGGGGCTTTTTGGCAAGAGACCCAGTACTTC.

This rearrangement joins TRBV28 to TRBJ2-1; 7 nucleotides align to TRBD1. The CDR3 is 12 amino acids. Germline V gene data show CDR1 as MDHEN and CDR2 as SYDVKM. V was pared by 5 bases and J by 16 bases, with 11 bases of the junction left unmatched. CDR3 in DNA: TGTGCCAGCAGTACCAGGACAGGTGTACGTTTCTTC. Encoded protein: CASSTRTGVRFF.

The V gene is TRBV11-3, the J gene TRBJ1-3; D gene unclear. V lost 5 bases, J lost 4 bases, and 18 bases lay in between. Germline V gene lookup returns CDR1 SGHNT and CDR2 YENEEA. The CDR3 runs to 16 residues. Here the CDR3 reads CASSAGGASSGNTIYF. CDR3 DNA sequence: TGTGCCAGCAGCGCCGGCGGCGCTTCCTCCGGAAACACCATATATTTT.

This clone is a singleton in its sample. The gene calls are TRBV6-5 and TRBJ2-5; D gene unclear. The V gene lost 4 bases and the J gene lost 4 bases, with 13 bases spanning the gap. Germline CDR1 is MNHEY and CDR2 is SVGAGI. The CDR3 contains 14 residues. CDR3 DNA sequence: TGTGCCAGCAGTTCGACCAAGCTCGGAGAGACCCAGTACTTC. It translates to CASSSTKLGETQYF.

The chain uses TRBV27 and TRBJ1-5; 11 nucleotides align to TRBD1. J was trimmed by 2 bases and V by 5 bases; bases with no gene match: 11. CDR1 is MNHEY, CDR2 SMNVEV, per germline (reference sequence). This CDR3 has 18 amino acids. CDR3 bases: TGTGCCAGCAGTCTCCGTAGGACAGGGGGCCGGGGCAATCAGCCCCAGCATTTT. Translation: CASSLRRTGGRGNQPQHF.

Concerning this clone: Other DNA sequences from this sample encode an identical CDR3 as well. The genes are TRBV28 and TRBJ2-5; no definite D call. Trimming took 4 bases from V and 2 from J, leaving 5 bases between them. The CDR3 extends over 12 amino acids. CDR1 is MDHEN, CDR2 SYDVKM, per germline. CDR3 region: CASSSVQETQYF. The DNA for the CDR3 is TGTGCCAGCAGTTCGGTGCAAGAGACCCAGTACTTC.

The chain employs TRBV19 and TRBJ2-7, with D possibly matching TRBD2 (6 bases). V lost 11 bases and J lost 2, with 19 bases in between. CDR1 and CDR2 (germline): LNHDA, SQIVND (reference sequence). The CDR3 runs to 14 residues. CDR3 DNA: TGTGCCCCCGCGGGGCTCTGGGGAACCTACGAGCAGTACTTC. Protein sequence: CAPAGLWGTYEQYF.

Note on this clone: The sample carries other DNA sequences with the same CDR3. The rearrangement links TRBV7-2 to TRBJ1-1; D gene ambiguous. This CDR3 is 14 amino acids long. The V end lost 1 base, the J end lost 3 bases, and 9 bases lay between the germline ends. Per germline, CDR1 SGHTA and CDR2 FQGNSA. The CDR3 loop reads CASSLVGGDTEAFF. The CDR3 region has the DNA TGTGCCAGCAGCTTAGTTGGCGGGGACACTGAAGCTTTCTTT.